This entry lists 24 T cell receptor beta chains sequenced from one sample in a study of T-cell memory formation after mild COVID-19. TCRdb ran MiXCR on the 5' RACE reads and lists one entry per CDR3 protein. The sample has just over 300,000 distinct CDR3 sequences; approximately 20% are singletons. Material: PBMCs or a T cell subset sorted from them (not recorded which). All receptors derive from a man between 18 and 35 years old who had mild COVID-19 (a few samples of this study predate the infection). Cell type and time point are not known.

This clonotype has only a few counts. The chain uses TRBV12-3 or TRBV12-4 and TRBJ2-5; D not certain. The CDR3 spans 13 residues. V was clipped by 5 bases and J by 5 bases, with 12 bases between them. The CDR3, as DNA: TGTGCCAGCAGTCTTGGATACGGGGAGACCCAGTACTTC. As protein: CASSLGYGETQYF.

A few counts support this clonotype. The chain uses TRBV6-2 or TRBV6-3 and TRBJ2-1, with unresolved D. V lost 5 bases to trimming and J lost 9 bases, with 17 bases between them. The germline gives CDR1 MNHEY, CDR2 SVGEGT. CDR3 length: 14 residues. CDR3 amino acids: CASSVPLGSAEQFF. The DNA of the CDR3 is TGTGCCAGCAGTGTACCTCTAGGGTCCGCTGAGCAGTTCTTC.

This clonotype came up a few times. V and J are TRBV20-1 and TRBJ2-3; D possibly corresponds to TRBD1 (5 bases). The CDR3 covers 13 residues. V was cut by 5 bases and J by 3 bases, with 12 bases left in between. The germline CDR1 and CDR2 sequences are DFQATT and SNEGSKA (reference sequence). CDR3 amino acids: CSAWAGPTDTQYF. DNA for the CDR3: TGCAGTGCTTGGGCAGGGCCGACAGATACGCAGTATTTT.

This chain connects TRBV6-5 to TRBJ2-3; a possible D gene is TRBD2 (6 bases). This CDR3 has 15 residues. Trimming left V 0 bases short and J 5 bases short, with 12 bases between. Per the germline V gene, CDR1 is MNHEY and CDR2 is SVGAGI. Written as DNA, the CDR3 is TGTGCCAGCAGTTACTCGAACCCGGGGGTAGATACGCAGTATTTT. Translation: CASSYSNPGVDTQYF.

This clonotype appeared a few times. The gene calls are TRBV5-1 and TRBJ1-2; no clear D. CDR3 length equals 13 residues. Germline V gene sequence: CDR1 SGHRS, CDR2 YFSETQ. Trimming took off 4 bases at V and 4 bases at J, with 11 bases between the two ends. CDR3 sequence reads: CASSPDGIYGYTF. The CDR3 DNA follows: TGCGCCAGCAGCCCGGACGGAATCTATGGCTACACCTTC.

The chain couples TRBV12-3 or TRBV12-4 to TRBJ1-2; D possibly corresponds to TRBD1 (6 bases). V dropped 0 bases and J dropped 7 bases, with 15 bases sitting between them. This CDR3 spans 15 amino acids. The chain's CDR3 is CASSLAGQPTAGYTF. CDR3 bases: TGTGCCAGCAGTTTAGCCGGACAGCCGACCGCTGGCTACACCTTC.

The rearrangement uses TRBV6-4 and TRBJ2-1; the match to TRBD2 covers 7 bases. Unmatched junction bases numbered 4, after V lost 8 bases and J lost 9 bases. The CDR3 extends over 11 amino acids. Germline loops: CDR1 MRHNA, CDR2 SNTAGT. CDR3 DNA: TGTGCCAGCGGTTGGGAGGGTGAGCAGTTCTTC. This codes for CASGWEGEQFF.

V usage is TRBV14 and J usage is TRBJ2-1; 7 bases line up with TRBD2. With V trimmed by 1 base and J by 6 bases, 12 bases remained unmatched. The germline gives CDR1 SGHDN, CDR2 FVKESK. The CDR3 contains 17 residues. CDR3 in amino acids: CASSQGFMGLRANEQFF. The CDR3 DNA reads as TGTGCCAGCAGCCAAGGATTTATGGGACTACGGGCCAATGAGCAGTTCTTC.

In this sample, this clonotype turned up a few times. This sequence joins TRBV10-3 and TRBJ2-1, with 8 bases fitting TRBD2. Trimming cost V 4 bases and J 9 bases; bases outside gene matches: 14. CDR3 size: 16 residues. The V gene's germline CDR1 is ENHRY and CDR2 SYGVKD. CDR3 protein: CAISGMTSAMRGEQFF. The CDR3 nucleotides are TGTGCCATCAGTGGGATGACTAGCGCCATGAGGGGTGAGCAGTTCTTC.

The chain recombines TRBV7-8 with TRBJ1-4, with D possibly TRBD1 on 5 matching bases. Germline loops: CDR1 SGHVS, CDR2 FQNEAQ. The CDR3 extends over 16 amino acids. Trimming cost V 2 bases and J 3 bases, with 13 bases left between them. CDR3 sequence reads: CASSLRAGGPNEKLFF. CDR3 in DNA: TGTGCCAGCAGCTTAAGGGCGGGGGGACCTAATGAAAAACTGTTTTTT.

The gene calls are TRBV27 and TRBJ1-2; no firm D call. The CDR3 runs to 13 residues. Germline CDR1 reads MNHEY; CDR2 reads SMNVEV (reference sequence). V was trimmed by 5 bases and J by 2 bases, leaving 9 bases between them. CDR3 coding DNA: TGTGCCAGCAGTCCCTGGGGAAACTATGGCTACACCTTC. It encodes CASSPWGNYGYTF.

CDR3 DNA: TGTGCCAGCAGCCAGGAGTCACTAGCGGGGGGGGTCTACGAGCAGTACTTC. Amino acid sequence: CASSQESLAGGVYEQYF. The genes are TRBV4-2 and TRBJ2-7; 13 bases are a match to TRBD2. The CDR3 runs to 17 residues. J lost 3 bases, V lost 3 bases, and 8 bases had no gene match. Germline V gene lookup returns CDR1 LGHNA and CDR2 YNFKEQ.

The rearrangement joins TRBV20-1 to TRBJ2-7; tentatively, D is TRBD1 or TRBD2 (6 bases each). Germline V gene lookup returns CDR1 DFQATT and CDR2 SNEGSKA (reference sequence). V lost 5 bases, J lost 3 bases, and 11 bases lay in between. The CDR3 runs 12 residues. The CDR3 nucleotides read TGCAGTGCTCGCGGGACACTCTACGAGCAGTACTTC. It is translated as CSARGTLYEQYF.

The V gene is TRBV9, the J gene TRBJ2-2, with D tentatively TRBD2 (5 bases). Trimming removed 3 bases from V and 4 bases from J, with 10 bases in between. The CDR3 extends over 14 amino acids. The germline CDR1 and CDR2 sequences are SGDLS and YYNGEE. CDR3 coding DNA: TGTGCCAGCAGCGGGAGGCTTCTCACCGGGGAGCTGTTTTTT. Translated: CASSGRLLTGELFF.

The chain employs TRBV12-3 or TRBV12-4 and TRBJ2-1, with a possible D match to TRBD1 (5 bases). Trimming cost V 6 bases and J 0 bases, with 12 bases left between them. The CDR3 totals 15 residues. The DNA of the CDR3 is TGTGCCAGCAGGCGGCTCAGGGACTCCTACAATGAGCAGTTCTTC. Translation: CASRRLRDSYNEQFF.

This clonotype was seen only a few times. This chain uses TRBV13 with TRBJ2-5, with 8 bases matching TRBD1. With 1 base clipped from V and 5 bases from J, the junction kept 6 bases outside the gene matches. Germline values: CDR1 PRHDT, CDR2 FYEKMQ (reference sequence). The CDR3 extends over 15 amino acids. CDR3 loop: CASSLAQGAVETQYF. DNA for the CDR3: TGTGCCAGCAGCTTAGCCCAGGGGGCCGTTGAGACCCAGTACTTC.

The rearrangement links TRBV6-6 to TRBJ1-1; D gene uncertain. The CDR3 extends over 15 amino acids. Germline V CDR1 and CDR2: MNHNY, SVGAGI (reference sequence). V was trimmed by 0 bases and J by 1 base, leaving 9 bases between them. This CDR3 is CASSYSREGNTEAFF. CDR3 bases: TGTGCCAGCAGTTACTCCCGGGAGGGGAACACTGAAGCTTTCTTT.

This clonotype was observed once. The CDR3 nucleotides are TGTGCCACCGGCCCAGGTGGCCACGAGCAGTACTTC. It specifies CATGPGGHEQYF. The rearrangement joins TRBV2 to TRBJ2-7; unclear D gene. The CDR3 consists of 12 residues. Between the trimmed V and J ends, which lost 10 bases and 5 bases, there was a span of 15 bases. Germline V lookup: CDR1 SNHLY, CDR2 FYNNEI.

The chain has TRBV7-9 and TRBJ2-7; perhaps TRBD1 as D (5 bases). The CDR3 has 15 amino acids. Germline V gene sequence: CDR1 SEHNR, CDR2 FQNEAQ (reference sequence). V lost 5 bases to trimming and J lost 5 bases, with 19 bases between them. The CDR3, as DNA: TGTGCCAGCAGCCCCGGGCCGAGGCAGGGTAACGAGCAGTACGTC. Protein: CASSPGPRQGNEQYV.

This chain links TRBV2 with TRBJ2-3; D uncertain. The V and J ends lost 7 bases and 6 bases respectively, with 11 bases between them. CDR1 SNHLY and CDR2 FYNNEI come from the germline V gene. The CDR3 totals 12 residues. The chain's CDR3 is CASMSRTDTQYF. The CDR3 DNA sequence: TGTGCCAGCATGAGTCGGACGGATACGCAGTATTTT. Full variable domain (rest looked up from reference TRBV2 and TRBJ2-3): EPEVTQTPSHQVTQMGQEVILRCVPISNHLYFYWYRQILGQKVEFLVSFYNNEISEKSEIFDDQFSVERPDGSNFTLKIRSTKLEDSAMYFCASMSRTDTQYFGPGTRLTVL.

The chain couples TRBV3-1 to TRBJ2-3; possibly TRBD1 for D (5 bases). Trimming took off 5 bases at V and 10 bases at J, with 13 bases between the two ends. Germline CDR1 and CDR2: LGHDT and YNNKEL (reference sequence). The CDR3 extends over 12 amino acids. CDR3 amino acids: CASSAVTVAQYF. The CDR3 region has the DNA TGTGCCAGCAGCGCTGTGACAGTGGCGCAGTATTTT.

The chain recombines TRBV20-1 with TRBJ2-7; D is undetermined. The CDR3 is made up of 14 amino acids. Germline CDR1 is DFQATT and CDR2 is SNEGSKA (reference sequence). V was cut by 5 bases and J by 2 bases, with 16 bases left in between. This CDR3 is CSAGSWANTYEQYF. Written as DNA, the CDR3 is TGCAGTGCTGGTTCGTGGGCTAATACCTACGAGCAGTACTTC.

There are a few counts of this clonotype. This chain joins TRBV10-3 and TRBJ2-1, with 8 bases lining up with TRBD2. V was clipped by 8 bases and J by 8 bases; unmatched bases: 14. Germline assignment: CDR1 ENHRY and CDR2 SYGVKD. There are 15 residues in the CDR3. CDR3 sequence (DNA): TGTGCCATCGATGATCCGGGGGGGCCCCGGGATGAGCAGTTCTTC. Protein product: CAIDDPGGPRDEQFF.

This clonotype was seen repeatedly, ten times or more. The CDR3 loop reads CASSLEGRETQYF. The CDR3 bases are TGTGCCAGCAGTTTGGAGGGACGAGAGACCCAGTACTTC. The rearrangement links TRBV12-3 or TRBV12-4 to TRBJ2-5; TRBD2 is a possible D gene (6 bases). Trimming pared 3 bases from V and 4 bases from J, leaving 9 bases between. CDR3 length: 13 amino acids.